The entry below describes one TCR beta chain. Its specificity is not known. Here immunoSEQ multiplex PCR was the method, and the copy in TCRdb shows in-frame clones only, minus some. The sample records about 70,000 clones, about nine tenths being singletons. Blood samples were obtained at baseline, cycle 4 day 1, and cycle 7 day 1. CDR1 and CDR2 (germline): SGDLS, YYNGEE. The CDR3 contains 15 residues. The V and J ends lost 0 bases and 3 bases respectively, with 10 bases between them. The data belong to a study of OX40 agonist ivuxolimab in advanced cancers. Study observations and caveats: Some nonresponders additionally presented with little normalized T-cell clonal expansion.

The rearrangement links TRBV9 to TRBJ1-5, with D perhaps TRBD1 (6 bases). This sample comprised CD4+ or CD8+ T cells sorted from blood, obtained in a trial of the OX40 agonist ivuxolimab. The TCR sequence derives from an adult with an advanced solid tumor such as melanoma, head and neck, liver or kidney cancer. This CDR3 reads CASSVEGDANQPQHF. The CDR3 bases are TGTGCCAGCAGCGTAGAGGGGGATGCCAATCAGCCCCAGCATTTT.